This is a list of T cell receptor beta chains from one sample in a study of T-cell reconstitution after alpha-beta-depleted transplantation in children. From the PCR reads, TCRdb called clonotypes with MiXCR, one entry per CDR3 protein. The sample shows 400,000 to 550,000 distinct CDR3 sequences, about 10% of them seen only once. Sequencing was performed on PBMCs, taken before TCRalphabeta/CD19-depleted stem cell transplant. The receptors were gathered from a child aged 2 to 10 with inherited bone marrow failure, due to receive a stem cell transplant. The CDR3 runs from the conserved cysteine through the conserved F or W. The D gene is left open where the match is weak. Size values are once, few and many counts, or a class for expanded clones, and some rows have none.

CDR3aa: CASSHGLAGASSSYEQYF; CDR3nt: TGCGCCAGCAGCCATGGACTAGCGGGAGCGTCGAGCTCCTACGAGCAGTACTTC; d_gene: TRBD2; abundance: many; v_gene: TRBV4-3; j_gene: TRBJ2-7
CDR3aa: CASREEEGGSYNEQFF; CDR3nt: TGTGCCAGCAGGGAAGAAGAGGGAGGCTCCTACAATGAGCAGTTCTTC; d_gene: -; abundance: many; v_gene: TRBV6-2/TRBV6-3; j_gene: TRBJ2-1
CDR3aa: CASSLGVGNTIYF; CDR3nt: TGTGCCAGCAGTTTGGGTGTTGGCAACACCATATATTTT; d_gene: -; abundance: -; v_gene: TRBV27; j_gene: TRBJ1-3
CDR3aa: CASSRRTSGISDTQYF; CDR3nt: TGCGCCAGCAGCCGAAGGACTAGCGGGATATCAGATACGCAGTATTTT; d_gene: TRBD2; abundance: -; v_gene: TRBV4-3; j_gene: TRBJ2-3
CDR3aa: CASAGLAGGNGELFF; CDR3nt: TGTGCCAGCGCCGGCCTAGCGGGAGGGAACGGGGAGCTGTTTTTT; d_gene: TRBD2; abundance: few; v_gene: TRBV6-1; j_gene: TRBJ2-2
CDR3aa: CASSFGGSYEQYF; CDR3nt: TGTGCCAGCAGTTTCGGCGGTTCCTACGAGCAGTACTTC; d_gene: -; abundance: many; v_gene: TRBV12-3/TRBV12-4; j_gene: TRBJ2-7
CDR3aa: CSVVKGDGYTF; CDR3nt: TGCAGCGTTGTAAAAGGGGATGGCTACACCTTC; d_gene: -; abundance: many; v_gene: TRBV29-1; j_gene: TRBJ1-2
CDR3aa: CASSLSGDWYNEQFF; CDR3nt: TGTGCCAGCAGTTTATCTGGGGACTGGTACAATGAGCAGTTCTTC; d_gene: -; abundance: many; v_gene: TRBV27; j_gene: TRBJ2-1
CDR3aa: CASSTEDGAYEQYF; CDR3nt: TGTGCCAGCAGTACTGAGGACGGGGCCTACGAGCAGTACTTC; d_gene: -; abundance: many; v_gene: TRBV27; j_gene: TRBJ2-7
CDR3aa: CASRSLPGQAYNEQFF; CDR3nt: TGTGCCAGCAGGTCACTTCCGGGACAGGCATACAATGAGCAGTTCTTC; d_gene: TRBD1; abundance: many; v_gene: TRBV6-1; j_gene: TRBJ2-1
CDR3aa: CASSYAGTNYEQYF; CDR3nt: TGTGCCAGCAGTTACGCCGGGACTAACTACGAGCAGTACTTC; d_gene: TRBD2; abundance: many; v_gene: TRBV27; j_gene: TRBJ2-7
CDR3aa: CASSLAASKNIQYF; CDR3nt: TGTGCCAGCAGCTTAGCAGCCAGCAAAAACATTCAGTACTTC; d_gene: -; abundance: -; v_gene: TRBV7-8; j_gene: TRBJ2-4
CDR3aa: CASSLDPSGHQETQYF; CDR3nt: TGCGCCAGCAGCTTGGATCCTAGCGGGCACCAAGAGACCCAGTACTTC; d_gene: TRBD2; abundance: -; v_gene: TRBV5-1; j_gene: TRBJ2-5
CDR3aa: CSSKGGRTTDTQYF; CDR3nt: TGCAGCTCCAAGGGCGGGAGAACCACAGATACGCAGTATTTT; d_gene: TRBD2; abundance: many; v_gene: TRBV29-1; j_gene: TRBJ2-3
CDR3aa: CASSQRRPGADTQYF; CDR3nt: TGTGCCAGCAGTCAAAGGAGGCCGGGGGCAGATACGCAGTATTTT; d_gene: -; abundance: many; v_gene: TRBV2; j_gene: TRBJ2-3
CDR3aa: CASSLTGVLLMNTEAFF; CDR3nt: TGTGCCAGCAGCTTGACCGGGGTCCTTTTAATGAACACTGAAGCTTTCTTT; d_gene: -; abundance: -; v_gene: TRBV12-3/TRBV12-4; j_gene: TRBJ1-1
CDR3aa: CASSLPPGTSGFDNEQFF; CDR3nt: TGTGCCAGCAGCCTGCCGCCCGGGACTAGCGGATTTGACAATGAGCAGTTCTTC; d_gene: TRBD2; abundance: -; v_gene: TRBV11-1; j_gene: TRBJ2-1
CDR3aa: CASSLEGEAEAFF; CDR3nt: TGCGCCAGCAGCTTGGAGGGGGAGGCTGAAGCTTTCTTT; d_gene: -; abundance: -; v_gene: TRBV5-1; j_gene: TRBJ1-1
CDR3aa: CASWTMNTEAFF; CDR3nt: TGTGCCAGCTGGACCATGAACACTGAAGCTTTCTTT; d_gene: -; abundance: few; v_gene: TRBV5-5; j_gene: TRBJ1-1
CDR3aa: CASIIQGATEAFF; CDR3nt: TGTGCCAGTATTATACAGGGGGCGACTGAAGCTTTCTTT; d_gene: TRBD1; abundance: many; v_gene: TRBV19; j_gene: TRBJ1-1
CDR3aa: CASSPGTSGNRYEQYF; CDR3nt: TGTGCCAGCAGTCCCGGGACTAGCGGGAACAGGTACGAGCAGTACTTC; d_gene: TRBD2; abundance: many; v_gene: TRBV9; j_gene: TRBJ2-7
CDR3aa: CASSPPSGGSADTQYF; CDR3nt: TGTGCCAGCTCACCACCGTCAGGCGGGTCGGCAGATACGCAGTATTTT; d_gene: -; abundance: many; v_gene: TRBV18; j_gene: TRBJ2-3
CDR3aa: CASSVGKRDEQYF; CDR3nt: TGTGCCAGCAGCGTAGGGAAGCGCGACGAGCAGTACTTC; d_gene: -; abundance: many; v_gene: TRBV9; j_gene: TRBJ2-7
CDR3aa: CASSDGSLYEQYF; CDR3nt: TGTGCCAGCAGCGACGGATCCCTCTACGAGCAGTACTTC; d_gene: -; abundance: many; v_gene: TRBV7-2; j_gene: TRBJ2-7
CDR3aa: CASSQLRGFDTEAFF; CDR3nt: TGCGCCAGCAGCCAACTCAGGGGTTTTGACACTGAAGCTTTCTTT; d_gene: -; abundance: few; v_gene: TRBV4-3; j_gene: TRBJ1-1
CDR3aa: CASSSAGTGRNNEQFF; CDR3nt: TGTGCCAGCAGCTCGGCCGGGACAGGTAGAAACAATGAGCAGTTCTTC; d_gene: TRBD1; abundance: many; v_gene: TRBV7-9; j_gene: TRBJ2-1
CDR3aa: CGPPGPYNEQFF; CDR3nt: TGCGGACCTCCGGGGCCCTACAATGAGCAGTTCTTC; d_gene: -; abundance: many; v_gene: TRBV20-1; j_gene: TRBJ2-1
CDR3aa: CTSSPNPGTSGSTDTQYF; CDR3nt: TGTACCAGCAGTCCAAATCCCGGGACTAGCGGTAGCACAGATACGCAGTATTTT; d_gene: TRBD2; abundance: -; v_gene: TRBV6-1; j_gene: TRBJ2-3
CDR3aa: CASSSRGGAGANVLTF; CDR3nt: TGTGCCAGCAGCTCCCGTGGAGGGGCTGGGGCCAACGTCCTGACTTTC; d_gene: -; abundance: many; v_gene: TRBV7-2; j_gene: TRBJ2-6
CDR3aa: CASRPWITDTQYF; CDR3nt: TGTGCCAGCAGGCCCTGGATCACAGATACGCAGTATTTT; d_gene: -; abundance: many; v_gene: TRBV28; j_gene: TRBJ2-3
CDR3aa: CSVELIAGGTDTQYF; CDR3nt: TGCAGCGTTGAGTTGATCGCGGGCGGCACAGATACGCAGTATTTT; d_gene: -; abundance: many; v_gene: TRBV29-1; j_gene: TRBJ2-3
CDR3aa: CASSLDSGSLYEQYF; CDR3nt: TGCGCCAGCAGCCTTGATAGCGGGAGCCTCTACGAGCAGTACTTC; d_gene: TRBD2; abundance: many; v_gene: TRBV4-3; j_gene: TRBJ2-7
CDR3aa: CASSQSGVGNTWELFF; CDR3nt: TGCGCCAGCAGCCAGTCGGGTGTGGGGAACACCTGGGAGCTGTTTTTT; d_gene: -; abundance: many; v_gene: TRBV4-3; j_gene: TRBJ2-2
CDR3aa: CSARDPGASSYNEQFF; CDR3nt: TGCAGTGCTAGAGATCCGGGAGCTAGCTCCTACAATGAGCAGTTCTTC; d_gene: -; abundance: many; v_gene: TRBV20-1; j_gene: TRBJ2-1
CDR3aa: CSVGGRASQETQYF; CDR3nt: TGCAGCGTTGGGGGGAGGGCCTCTCAAGAGACCCAGTACTTC; d_gene: TRBD2; abundance: -; v_gene: TRBV29-1; j_gene: TRBJ2-5
CDR3aa: CAITDRTSYEQYF; CDR3nt: TGCGCCATCACGGACAGGACTTCCTACGAGCAGTACTTC; d_gene: TRBD1; abundance: few; v_gene: TRBV5-1; j_gene: TRBJ2-7
CDR3aa: CSARPRQKPYEQYF; CDR3nt: TGCAGTGCCCGACCCCGACAGAAACCCTACGAGCAGTACTTC; d_gene: -; abundance: many; v_gene: TRBV20-1; j_gene: TRBJ2-7
CDR3aa: CASSQEHRVLTEAFF; CDR3nt: TGTGCCAGCAGCCAAGAACACAGGGTGCTCACTGAAGCTTTCTTT; d_gene: -; abundance: many; v_gene: TRBV4-2; j_gene: TRBJ1-1
CDR3aa: CASSHRQGRPSYNEQFF; CDR3nt: TGTGCCAGCAGTCACCGACAGGGTCGGCCTTCCTACAATGAGCAGTTCTTC; d_gene: TRBD1; abundance: -; v_gene: TRBV28; j_gene: TRBJ2-1
CDR3aa: CATRRGLAPYNEQFF; CDR3nt: TGTGCCACCCGAAGAGGACTAGCCCCTTACAATGAGCAGTTCTTC; d_gene: TRBD2; abundance: -; v_gene: TRBV6-2/TRBV6-3; j_gene: TRBJ2-1
CDR3aa: CATSRIGQQYF; CDR3nt: TGTGCCACCAGCAGAATAGGTCAGCAGTACTTC; d_gene: -; abundance: many; v_gene: TRBV15; j_gene: TRBJ2-7
CDR3aa: CASSLGEEAYEQYF; CDR3nt: TGTGCCAGCAGCCTGGGGGAGGAAGCCTACGAGCAGTACTTC; d_gene: -; abundance: many; v_gene: TRBV12-3/TRBV12-4; j_gene: TRBJ2-7
CDR3aa: CASSLGTMNEQFF; CDR3nt: TGCGCCAGCAGCTTGGGGACAATGAATGAGCAGTTCTTC; d_gene: -; abundance: many; v_gene: TRBV5-1; j_gene: TRBJ2-1
CDR3aa: CASSLDFDAEQYF; CDR3nt: TGTGCCAGCAGCTTAGATTTCGACGCGGAGCAGTACTTC; d_gene: -; abundance: many; v_gene: TRBV11-2; j_gene: TRBJ2-7
CDR3aa: CASSLNPQGDEQYF; CDR3nt: TGTGCCAGCAGTTTAAATCCGCAGGGAGACGAGCAGTACTTC; d_gene: -; abundance: many; v_gene: TRBV28; j_gene: TRBJ2-7
CDR3aa: CASSHTSGIEQFF; CDR3nt: TGCGCCAGCAGCCATACATCCGGCATTGAGCAGTTCTTC; d_gene: -; abundance: many; v_gene: TRBV4-1; j_gene: TRBJ2-1
CDR3aa: CASSLGDYRTDTQYF; CDR3nt: TGTGCCAGCAGCTTAGGGGACTATCGCACAGATACGCAGTATTTT; d_gene: TRBD2; abundance: many; v_gene: TRBV7-2; j_gene: TRBJ2-3
CDR3aa: CSVAGLALNNEQFF; CDR3nt: TGCAGTGTCGCAGGACTAGCGTTGAACAATGAGCAGTTCTTC; d_gene: TRBD2; abundance: many; v_gene: TRBV20-1; j_gene: TRBJ2-1
CDR3aa: CASSFLVGQGPSYEQYF; CDR3nt: TGTGCCAGCAGTTTTCTGGTGGGACAGGGGCCTTCCTACGAGCAGTACTTC; d_gene: TRBD1; abundance: many; v_gene: TRBV12-3/TRBV12-4; j_gene: TRBJ2-7
CDR3aa: CASSGQTGGFQQAFF; CDR3nt: TGCGCCAGCAGCGGGCAGACAGGGGGCTTTCAACAAGCTTTCTTT; d_gene: TRBD1; abundance: -; v_gene: TRBV5-1; j_gene: TRBJ1-1
CDR3aa: CSVCQAGAYEQYF; CDR3nt: TGCAGCGTTTGCCAGGCGGGGGCCTACGAGCAGTACTTC; d_gene: TRBD2; abundance: many; v_gene: TRBV29-1; j_gene: TRBJ2-7
CDR3aa: CATSSERTATYEQYF; CDR3nt: TGTGCCACCAGCAGTGAACGGACGGCTACCTACGAGCAGTACTTC; d_gene: -; abundance: many; v_gene: TRBV15; j_gene: TRBJ2-7
CDR3aa: CASSSLAGGPGETQYF; CDR3nt: TGTGCCAGCAGTTCCCTAGCGGGAGGGCCCGGGGAGACCCAGTACTTC; d_gene: TRBD2; abundance: many; v_gene: TRBV27; j_gene: TRBJ2-5